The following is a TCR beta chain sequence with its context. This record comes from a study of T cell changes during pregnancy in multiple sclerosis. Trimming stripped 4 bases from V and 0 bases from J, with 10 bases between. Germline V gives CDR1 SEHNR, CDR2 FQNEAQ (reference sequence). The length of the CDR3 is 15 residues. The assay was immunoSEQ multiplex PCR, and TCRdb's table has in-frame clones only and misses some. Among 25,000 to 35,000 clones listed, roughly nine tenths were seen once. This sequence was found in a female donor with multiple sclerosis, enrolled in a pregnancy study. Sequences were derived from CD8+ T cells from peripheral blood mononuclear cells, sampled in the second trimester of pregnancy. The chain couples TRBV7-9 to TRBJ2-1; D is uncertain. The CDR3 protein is CASSSLRSSYNEQFF. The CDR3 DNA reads TGTGCCAGCAGCTCTCTCCGGAGCTCCTACAATGAGCAGTTCTTC.